These 6 T cell receptor beta chains share one sample of origin, sequenced in a study of neoadjuvant anti-PD-1 for oral cavity cancer. Sequencing was performed with immunoSEQ multiplex PCR; in TCRdb, only in-frame clones are kept and a portion is missing. The sample has some 71,000 clones; approximately 82% are singletons. The sample here was PBMCs, taken before nivolumab (anti-PD-1) treatment. All receptors derive from a person aged 35-79 years with oral cavity squamous cell carcinoma.

CDR3: CATSREPHPGSTDTQYF. CDR3 bases: TGTGCCACCAGCAGAGAACCACACCCCGGGAGCACAGATACGCAGTATTTT. The chain links TRBV15 to TRBJ2-3; D unclear. The CDR3 is 17 residues long. Deletions cut 0 bases from V and 0 bases from J, with 13 bases between. Germline lookup yields CDR1 LNHNV and CDR2 YYDKDF (reference sequence).

This rearrangement joins TRBV14 to TRBJ1-2; tentative D call: TRBD1 (5 bases). Trimming removed 6 bases from V and 4 bases from J, with 12 bases in between. Looked up from germline, CDR1 is SGHDN and CDR2 is FVKESK. The CDR3 consists of 13 residues. The DNA of the CDR3 is TGTGCCAGCAGTCCCGGGGCCTCCTATGGCTACACCTTC. The encoded protein is CASSPGASYGYTF. The variable domain in full, completed from reference TRBV14 and TRBJ1-2, reads EAGVTQFPSHSVIEKGQTVTLRCDPISGHDNLYWYRRVMGKEIKFLLHFVKESKQDESGMPNNRFLAERTGGTYSTLKVQPAELEDSGVYFCASSPGASYGYTFGSGTRLTVV.

The sample holds one count of this clone. The J gene is TRBJ1-5, the V gene TRBV7-8; a possible D gene is TRBD1 (5 bases). CDR1 is SGHVS, CDR2 FQNEAQ, per germline. Between the trimmed V and J ends, which lost 4 bases and 4 bases, there was a span of 11 bases. The CDR3 is 14 amino acids. The CDR3: CASSSRQQNQPQHF. CDR3 bases: TGTGCCAGCAGCTCGCGACAGCAAAATCAGCCCCAGCATTTT.

This chain joins TRBV29-1 and TRBJ1-3; D is undetermined. The CDR3 is made up of 11 amino acids. The germline gives CDR1 SQVTM, CDR2 ANQGSEA. Trimming removed 7 bases at V and 2 bases at J, with 6 bases between. The CDR3 coding sequence is TGCAGCGCTTTTACTGGAAACACCATATATTTT. Encoded protein: CSAFTGNTIYF.

The chain couples TRBV6-1 to TRBJ2-1, with D possibly matching TRBD2 (6 bases). Germline V gene sequence: CDR1 MNHNS, CDR2 SASEGT. V lost 8 bases to trimming and J lost 0 bases, with 11 bases between them. This CDR3 is 14 amino acids long. The CDR3 loop reads CASESGRSYNEQFF. The CDR3 coding sequence is TGTGCCAGCGAGAGCGGGCGCTCCTACAATGAGCAGTTCTTC.

The rearrangement links TRBV29-1 to TRBJ1-2, with D hard to call. Trimming cost V 0 bases and J 4 bases, with 15 bases left between them. The germline V gene has CDR1 SQVTM and CDR2 ANQGSEA. This CDR3 is 15 amino acids long. CDR3 residues: CSVEDRHTLGYGYTF. CDR3 DNA sequence: TGCAGCGTTGAAGACCGACACACCCTTGGCTATGGCTACACCTTC.